Listed below are T cell receptor beta chains from one sample, sequenced in a study of vaccination and CD4 T cells after COVID-19. MiXCR was run by TCRdb on the PCR reads, yielding one entry per CDR3 protein. This table has about 12,000 distinct CDR3 sequences, approximately 53% appearing once. These receptors have no identified antigens. The sample comprised CD4+ T cells from blood, cultured in vitro. The receptors here all came from a human donor who had recovered from COVID-19. The CDR3 runs from the conserved cysteine through the conserved F or W. The order of the fields is clone size, J gene, D gene, CDR3 length, V gene, CDR3 DNA, CDR3 protein. The D gene is left open where the match is weak. Size is omitted from some rows. Given values are once, few, many or a class for expanded clones.

>few|TRBJ2-1|TRBD2|16|TRBV20-1
TGCAGTGCTAGAGATGGAGGGACTAGCGGGAGGAATGAGCAGTTCTTC
CSARDGGTSGRNEQFF
>NA|TRBJ2-3|NA|12|TRBV7-9
TGTGCCAGCAGCCAGAGTGAGGCTACGCAGTATTTT
CASSQSEATQYF
>NA|TRBJ2-1|TRBD2|14|TRBV20-1
TGCAGTGCTACCCGACTAGCGGGATACAATGAGCAGTTCTTC
CSATRLAGYNEQFF
>NA|TRBJ2-2|NA|15|TRBV19
TGTGCCAGTAGCACGATAGGGCGTAACACCGGGGAGCTGTTTTTT
CASSTIGRNTGELFF
>NA|TRBJ2-6|NA|15|TRBV2
TGTGCCAGCAGTGAAGAAAATTCCGGGGCCAACGTCCTGACTTTC
CASSEENSGANVLTF
>few|TRBJ2-5|NA|13|TRBV7-2
TGTGCCAGCACCAAGAGCGTACTGGAGACCCAGTACTTC
CASTKSVLETQYF
>NA|TRBJ2-5|TRBD2|16|TRBV27
TGTGCCAGCAGTCCAAATCCGGGACTAGCGGTGGAGACCCAGTACTTC
CASSPNPGLAVETQYF
>few|TRBJ1-5|NA|14|TRBV24-1
TGTGCCACCGGCGGGGCGATGAGCAATCAGCCCCAGCATTTT
CATGGAMSNQPQHF
>NA|TRBJ1-4|NA|15|TRBV28
TGTGCCAGCAGTTTGTCAGGCGGTACGAGTGAAAAACTGTTTTTT
CASSLSGGTSEKLFF
>NA|TRBJ1-1|NA|15|TRBV28
TGTGCCAGCCGTGGAAGGGGGGCAGGAAACACTGAAGCTTTCTTT
CASRGRGAGNTEAFF
>NA|TRBJ2-7|NA|13|TRBV28
TGTGCCAGCAAAAGGGACTTGCCCTACGAGCAGTACTTC
CASKRDLPYEQYF
>few|TRBJ1-2|TRBD1|13|TRBV20-1
TGCAGTGCCCATACAGGGGGCCTTTATGGCTACACCTTC
CSAHTGGLYGYTF
>NA|TRBJ2-1|NA|14|TRBV4-1
TGCGCCAGCAGCCCGTTTGCGGTAGTTCCTGAGCAGTTCTTC
CASSPFAVVPEQFF
>NA|TRBJ1-6|TRBD1|13|TRBV20-1
TGCAGTGCTAGCGGACAGGGTTGGTCACCCCTCCACTTT
CSASGQGWSPLHF
>NA|TRBJ2-3|NA|14|TRBV6-2/TRBV6-3
TGTGCCAGCATCAATAGGCAGGAACGGGATACGCAGTATTTT
CASINRQERDTQYF
>NA|TRBJ1-6|NA|15|TRBV6-4
TGTGCCAGCAGTGAAGCAGGGGTAGCTTATTCACCCCTCCACTTT
CASSEAGVAYSPLHF
>once|TRBJ2-1|NA|14|TRBV6-1
TGTGCCATCACCAGCGGGACAGACTACAATGAGCAGTTCTTC
CAITSGTDYNEQFF
>few|TRBJ2-3|TRBD2|15|TRBV10-3
TGTGCCATCAGTGATCGGCGGGAGAGTGCAGATACGCAGTATTTT
CAISDRRESADTQYF
>NA|TRBJ2-3|TRBD1|17|TRBV7-3
TGTGCCAGCAGCCGATCAGGGGGCACTCAATACACAGATACGCAGTATTTT
CASSRSGGTQYTDTQYF
>NA|TRBJ2-3|TRBD2|15|TRBV20-1
TGCAGTGCTAGGACTAGCGGGAGGGCTCCGGCTACGCAGTATTTT
CSARTSGRAPATQYF
>NA|TRBJ1-3|NA|12|TRBV20-1
TGCAGTGCTAGACACCCCGGGGGCACCATATATTTT
CSARHPGGTIYF
>NA|TRBJ2-7|TRBD1|13|TRBV15
TGTGCCACCAGCATTAACAGGGGCTACGAGCAGTACTTC
CATSINRGYEQYF
>NA|TRBJ2-1|NA|15|TRBV10-3
TGTGCCATCAGCCTAGGAGGGGGATCCTACAATGAGCAGTTCTTC
CAISLGGGSYNEQFF
>NA|TRBJ2-7|NA|13|TRBV2
TGTGCCAGCAGCGCAGCGAACTCCTACGAGCAGTACTTC
CASSAANSYEQYF
>few|TRBJ2-3|TRBD2|15|TRBV20-1
TGCAGTGCTGAGCCTAGCGGAGTGGTCACAGATACGCAGTATTTT
CSAEPSGVVTDTQYF
>NA|TRBJ2-2|NA|16|TRBV6-5
TGTGCCAGCAGTTTTCCAGGGAGTCGAGACACCGGGGAGCTGTTTTTT
CASSFPGSRDTGELFF
>NA|TRBJ1-2|TRBD1|16|TRBV24-1
TGTGTCACCAGTGATCATGGGGGACAGGGGGCATATGGCTACACCTTC
CVTSDHGGQGAYGYTF
>NA|TRBJ2-7|NA|15|TRBV28
TGTGCCAGCAGTTTAGGTAGCGGATTTACCTACGAGCAGTACTTC
CASSLGSGFTYEQYF
>few|TRBJ1-2|NA|13|TRBV15
TGTGCCACCAGCAGGATACAGGGCGATGGCTACACCTTC
CATSRIQGDGYTF
>NA|TRBJ2-5|NA|13|TRBV7-3
TGTGCCAGCAGCTTGGCAGTACAAGAGACCCAGTACTTC
CASSLAVQETQYF
>NA|TRBJ2-7|TRBD2|15|TRBV19
TGTGCCAGTAGTATAGGTACTAGCGGACCTACGCAGCAGTACTTC
CASSIGTSGPTQQYF
>NA|TRBJ1-2|TRBD1|17|TRBV9
TGTGCCAGCAGCGTAGCTACATTTAAGGGGGCTAGCTATGGCTACACCTTC
CASSVATFKGASYGYTF
>NA|TRBJ1-5|TRBD1|13|TRBV20-1
TGCAGTGCCTCCGGAGGGGGCGGCCAGCCCCAGCATTTT
CSASGGGGQPQHF
>NA|TRBJ1-2|NA|13|TRBV6-5
TGTGCCAGCAGTTACGGCAGAAACTATGGCTACACCTTC
CASSYGRNYGYTF
>NA|TRBJ2-1|TRBD2|16|TRBV15
TGTGCCACCGCAGCGGGAAGGCTGATCTCCTACAATGAGCAGTTCTTC
CATAAGRLISYNEQFF
>NA|TRBJ2-1|TRBD1|13|TRBV10-3
TGTGCCAAAAGCCCGGGACAGGGTAGTGAGCAGTTCTTC
CAKSPGQGSEQFF
>NA|TRBJ2-3|NA|12|TRBV7-8
TGTGCCAGCAGTGGAGGGTGGTATACGCAGTATTTT
CASSGGWYTQYF
>NA|TRBJ2-5|TRBD2|15|TRBV28
TGTGCCAGCAGTTTCTTGCTAGCGGGATTAGAGACCCAGTACTTC
CASSFLLAGLETQYF
>few|TRBJ1-5|NA|13|TRBV20-1
TGCAGTGCCCGACAGGTGGGGAAATTCCCCCAGCATTTT
CSARQVGKFPQHF
>NA|TRBJ1-3|NA|15|TRBV4-1
TGCGCCAGTACCCTCAGGTTCGGCTCTGGAAACACCATATATTTT
CASTLRFGSGNTIYF
>NA|TRBJ2-7|TRBD2|15|TRBV4-3
TGCGCCAGCAGCCAAGGTTCCGGGAGGGATTACGAGCAGTACTTC
CASSQGSGRDYEQYF
>once|TRBJ1-3|NA|16|TRBV7-2
TGTGCCAGCAGCATGACAGGTCCCGTCTCTGGAAACACCATATATTTT
CASSMTGPVSGNTIYF
>NA|TRBJ2-2|TRBD2|17|TRBV27
TGTGCCAGCAGACTTAAGCCGGGACTAGCGCACACCGGGGAGCTGTTTTTT
CASRLKPGLAHTGELFF
>NA|TRBJ1-5|NA|15|TRBV18
TGTGCCAGCTCACTAGCGGGGGGCGTCGGTCAGCCCCAGCATTTT
CASSLAGGVGQPQHF
>NA|TRBJ2-3|NA|14|TRBV24-1
TGTGCCACCAGTGAAGAGACTGGGACAGATACGCAGTATTTT
CATSEETGTDTQYF
>NA|TRBJ1-5|NA|14|TRBV7-2
TGTGCCAGCAGCTTGGAAATTGGCAATCAGCCCCAGCATTTT
CASSLEIGNQPQHF
>NA|TRBJ2-7|TRBD2|17|TRBV20-1
TGCAGTGCTAGAGATGCAGGACTAGCGGGAGGTTCCTACGAGCAGTACTTC
CSARDAGLAGGSYEQYF
>NA|TRBJ2-2|TRBD2|20|TRBV4-1
TGCGCCAGCAGCCAAGATCGTCGACTAGCGGGAGGTATAAGCACCGGGGAGCTGTTTTTT
CASSQDRRLAGGISTGELFF
>NA|TRBJ2-3|TRBD2|16|TRBV7-2
TGTGCCAGCAGCTTTACTAGCGGGGCCCGCACAGATACGCAGTATTTT
CASSFTSGARTDTQYF
>NA|TRBJ2-7|NA|16|TRBV7-9
TGTGCCAGCAGCTTAGATCGTGGGGGATACTCCTACGAGCAGTACTTC
CASSLDRGGYSYEQYF
>NA|TRBJ1-5|NA|13|TRBV30
TGTGCAATGAGGGGGGATCGGGAGCAGCCCCAGCATTTT
CAMRGDREQPQHF
>few|TRBJ2-4|TRBD2|15|TRBV20-1
TGCAGTGCTAAACCTGGCGGGAGGGCGGCAGGCATTCAGTACTTC
CSAKPGGRAAGIQYF